Included here is one T cell receptor beta chain sequence, with context. The data belong to a study of blood T cell repertoires in COVID-19. This CDR3 is 16 amino acids long. Unmatched junction bases numbered 6, after V lost 1 base and J lost 1 base. CDR1 and CDR2 (germline): GTSNPN, SVGIG (reference sequence). Only in-frame clones appear in the TCRdb table, and some are missing; sequencing was by immunoSEQ multiplex PCR. Seen here are roughly 250,000 clones, about 85% observed once, and the top ten hold approximately 0.94%. This chain uses TRBV30 with TRBJ1-4; TRBD1 aligns across 7 bases. Sequences were obtained from peripheral blood. The origin of this receptor is a human donor with COVID-19, enrolled during active disease. The donor label of this sample is uncertain. The CDR3 nucleotides are TGTGCCTGGAGTGAGGACAGGCGGGGAACTAATGAAAAACTGTTTTTT. Protein product: CAWSEDRRGTNEKLFF.